The next 6 T cell receptor beta chains were all read from a single sample in a study of T cell repertoires in cytomegalovirus infection. Each CDR3 protein gets one entry after TCRdb re-called the reads with MiXCR. This table holds some 800,000 distinct CDR3 sequences, approximately 32% found once. For these TCRs, the target antigens are not known. Sequencing was performed on cultured CD8+ T cells from PBMCs, taken from culture after CMV antigen stimulation. Receptor source: a human donor in good health (CMV status not recorded). Some clones in this sample may be carry-over from other donors' samples.

This clonotype has just a few counts. The chain has TRBV5-4 and TRBJ2-7; perhaps TRBD2 as D (6 bases). This CDR3 contains 13 residues. Trimming left V 0 bases short and J 5 bases short, with 9 bases between. Germline V gene data show CDR1 as SGHNT and CDR2 as YYREEE (reference sequence). The CDR3 spells CASSLGGEDEQYF. CDR3 DNA sequence: TGTGCCAGCAGCTTGGGGGGGGAGGACGAGCAGTACTTC.

About this clonotype: One end of the junction is discordant with germline, which a read error may explain. This chain connects TRBV4-1 to TRBJ2-1, with 7 bases that match TRBD2. The CDR3 has 15 amino acids. CDR1 MGHRA and CDR2 YSYEKL come from the germline V gene. The CDR3 DNA is TGTGCCAGCAGCCTCCCAGCCAGCGGGGCTAATGAGCAGTTCTTC. Protein sequence: CASSLPASGANEQFF.

Of note for this clonotype: This may be a read error, as it is one base from a much larger clone. V and J are TRBV7-6 and TRBJ2-3; TRBD2 matches at 11 bases. From germline, CDR1 is SGHVS and CDR2 FNYEAQ. The CDR3 runs 17 residues. The CDR3 sequence is CVSSWTSGFSSTDTQYF. In DNA, the CDR3 is TGTGTCAGCAGCTGGACTAGCGGGTTCAGCAGCACAGATACGCAGTATTTT.

The chain uses TRBV12-3 or TRBV12-4 and TRBJ1-2; D remains ambiguous. V lost 7 bases and J lost 6, with 12 bases in between. This CDR3 contains 12 residues. CDR3 sequence reads: CASTETRDGYTF. In nucleotides, the CDR3 is TGTGCCAGCACCGAAACGAGGGATGGCTACACCTTC.

The rearrangement links TRBV5-4 to TRBJ2-3, with 10 bases matching TRBD1. The CDR3 length is 15 residues. V was clipped by 2 bases and J by 3 bases; unmatched bases: 3. CDR1 SGHNT and CDR2 YYREEE come from the germline V gene (reference sequence). The chain's CDR3 is CASSLWDRGTDTQYF. CDR3 nucleotides: TGTGCCAGCAGCTTATGGGACAGGGGAACAGATACGCAGTATTTT.

The V call is TRBV27, the J call TRBJ2-2; TRBD1 is a possible D gene (5 bases). The V gene's germline CDR1 is MNHEY and CDR2 SMNVEV (reference sequence). Deletions cut 7 bases from V and 7 bases from J, with 10 bases between. This CDR3 has 12 residues. CDR3 protein: CASKQQDGELFF. The DNA of the CDR3 is TGTGCCAGCAAGCAACAGGACGGGGAGCTGTTTTTT.